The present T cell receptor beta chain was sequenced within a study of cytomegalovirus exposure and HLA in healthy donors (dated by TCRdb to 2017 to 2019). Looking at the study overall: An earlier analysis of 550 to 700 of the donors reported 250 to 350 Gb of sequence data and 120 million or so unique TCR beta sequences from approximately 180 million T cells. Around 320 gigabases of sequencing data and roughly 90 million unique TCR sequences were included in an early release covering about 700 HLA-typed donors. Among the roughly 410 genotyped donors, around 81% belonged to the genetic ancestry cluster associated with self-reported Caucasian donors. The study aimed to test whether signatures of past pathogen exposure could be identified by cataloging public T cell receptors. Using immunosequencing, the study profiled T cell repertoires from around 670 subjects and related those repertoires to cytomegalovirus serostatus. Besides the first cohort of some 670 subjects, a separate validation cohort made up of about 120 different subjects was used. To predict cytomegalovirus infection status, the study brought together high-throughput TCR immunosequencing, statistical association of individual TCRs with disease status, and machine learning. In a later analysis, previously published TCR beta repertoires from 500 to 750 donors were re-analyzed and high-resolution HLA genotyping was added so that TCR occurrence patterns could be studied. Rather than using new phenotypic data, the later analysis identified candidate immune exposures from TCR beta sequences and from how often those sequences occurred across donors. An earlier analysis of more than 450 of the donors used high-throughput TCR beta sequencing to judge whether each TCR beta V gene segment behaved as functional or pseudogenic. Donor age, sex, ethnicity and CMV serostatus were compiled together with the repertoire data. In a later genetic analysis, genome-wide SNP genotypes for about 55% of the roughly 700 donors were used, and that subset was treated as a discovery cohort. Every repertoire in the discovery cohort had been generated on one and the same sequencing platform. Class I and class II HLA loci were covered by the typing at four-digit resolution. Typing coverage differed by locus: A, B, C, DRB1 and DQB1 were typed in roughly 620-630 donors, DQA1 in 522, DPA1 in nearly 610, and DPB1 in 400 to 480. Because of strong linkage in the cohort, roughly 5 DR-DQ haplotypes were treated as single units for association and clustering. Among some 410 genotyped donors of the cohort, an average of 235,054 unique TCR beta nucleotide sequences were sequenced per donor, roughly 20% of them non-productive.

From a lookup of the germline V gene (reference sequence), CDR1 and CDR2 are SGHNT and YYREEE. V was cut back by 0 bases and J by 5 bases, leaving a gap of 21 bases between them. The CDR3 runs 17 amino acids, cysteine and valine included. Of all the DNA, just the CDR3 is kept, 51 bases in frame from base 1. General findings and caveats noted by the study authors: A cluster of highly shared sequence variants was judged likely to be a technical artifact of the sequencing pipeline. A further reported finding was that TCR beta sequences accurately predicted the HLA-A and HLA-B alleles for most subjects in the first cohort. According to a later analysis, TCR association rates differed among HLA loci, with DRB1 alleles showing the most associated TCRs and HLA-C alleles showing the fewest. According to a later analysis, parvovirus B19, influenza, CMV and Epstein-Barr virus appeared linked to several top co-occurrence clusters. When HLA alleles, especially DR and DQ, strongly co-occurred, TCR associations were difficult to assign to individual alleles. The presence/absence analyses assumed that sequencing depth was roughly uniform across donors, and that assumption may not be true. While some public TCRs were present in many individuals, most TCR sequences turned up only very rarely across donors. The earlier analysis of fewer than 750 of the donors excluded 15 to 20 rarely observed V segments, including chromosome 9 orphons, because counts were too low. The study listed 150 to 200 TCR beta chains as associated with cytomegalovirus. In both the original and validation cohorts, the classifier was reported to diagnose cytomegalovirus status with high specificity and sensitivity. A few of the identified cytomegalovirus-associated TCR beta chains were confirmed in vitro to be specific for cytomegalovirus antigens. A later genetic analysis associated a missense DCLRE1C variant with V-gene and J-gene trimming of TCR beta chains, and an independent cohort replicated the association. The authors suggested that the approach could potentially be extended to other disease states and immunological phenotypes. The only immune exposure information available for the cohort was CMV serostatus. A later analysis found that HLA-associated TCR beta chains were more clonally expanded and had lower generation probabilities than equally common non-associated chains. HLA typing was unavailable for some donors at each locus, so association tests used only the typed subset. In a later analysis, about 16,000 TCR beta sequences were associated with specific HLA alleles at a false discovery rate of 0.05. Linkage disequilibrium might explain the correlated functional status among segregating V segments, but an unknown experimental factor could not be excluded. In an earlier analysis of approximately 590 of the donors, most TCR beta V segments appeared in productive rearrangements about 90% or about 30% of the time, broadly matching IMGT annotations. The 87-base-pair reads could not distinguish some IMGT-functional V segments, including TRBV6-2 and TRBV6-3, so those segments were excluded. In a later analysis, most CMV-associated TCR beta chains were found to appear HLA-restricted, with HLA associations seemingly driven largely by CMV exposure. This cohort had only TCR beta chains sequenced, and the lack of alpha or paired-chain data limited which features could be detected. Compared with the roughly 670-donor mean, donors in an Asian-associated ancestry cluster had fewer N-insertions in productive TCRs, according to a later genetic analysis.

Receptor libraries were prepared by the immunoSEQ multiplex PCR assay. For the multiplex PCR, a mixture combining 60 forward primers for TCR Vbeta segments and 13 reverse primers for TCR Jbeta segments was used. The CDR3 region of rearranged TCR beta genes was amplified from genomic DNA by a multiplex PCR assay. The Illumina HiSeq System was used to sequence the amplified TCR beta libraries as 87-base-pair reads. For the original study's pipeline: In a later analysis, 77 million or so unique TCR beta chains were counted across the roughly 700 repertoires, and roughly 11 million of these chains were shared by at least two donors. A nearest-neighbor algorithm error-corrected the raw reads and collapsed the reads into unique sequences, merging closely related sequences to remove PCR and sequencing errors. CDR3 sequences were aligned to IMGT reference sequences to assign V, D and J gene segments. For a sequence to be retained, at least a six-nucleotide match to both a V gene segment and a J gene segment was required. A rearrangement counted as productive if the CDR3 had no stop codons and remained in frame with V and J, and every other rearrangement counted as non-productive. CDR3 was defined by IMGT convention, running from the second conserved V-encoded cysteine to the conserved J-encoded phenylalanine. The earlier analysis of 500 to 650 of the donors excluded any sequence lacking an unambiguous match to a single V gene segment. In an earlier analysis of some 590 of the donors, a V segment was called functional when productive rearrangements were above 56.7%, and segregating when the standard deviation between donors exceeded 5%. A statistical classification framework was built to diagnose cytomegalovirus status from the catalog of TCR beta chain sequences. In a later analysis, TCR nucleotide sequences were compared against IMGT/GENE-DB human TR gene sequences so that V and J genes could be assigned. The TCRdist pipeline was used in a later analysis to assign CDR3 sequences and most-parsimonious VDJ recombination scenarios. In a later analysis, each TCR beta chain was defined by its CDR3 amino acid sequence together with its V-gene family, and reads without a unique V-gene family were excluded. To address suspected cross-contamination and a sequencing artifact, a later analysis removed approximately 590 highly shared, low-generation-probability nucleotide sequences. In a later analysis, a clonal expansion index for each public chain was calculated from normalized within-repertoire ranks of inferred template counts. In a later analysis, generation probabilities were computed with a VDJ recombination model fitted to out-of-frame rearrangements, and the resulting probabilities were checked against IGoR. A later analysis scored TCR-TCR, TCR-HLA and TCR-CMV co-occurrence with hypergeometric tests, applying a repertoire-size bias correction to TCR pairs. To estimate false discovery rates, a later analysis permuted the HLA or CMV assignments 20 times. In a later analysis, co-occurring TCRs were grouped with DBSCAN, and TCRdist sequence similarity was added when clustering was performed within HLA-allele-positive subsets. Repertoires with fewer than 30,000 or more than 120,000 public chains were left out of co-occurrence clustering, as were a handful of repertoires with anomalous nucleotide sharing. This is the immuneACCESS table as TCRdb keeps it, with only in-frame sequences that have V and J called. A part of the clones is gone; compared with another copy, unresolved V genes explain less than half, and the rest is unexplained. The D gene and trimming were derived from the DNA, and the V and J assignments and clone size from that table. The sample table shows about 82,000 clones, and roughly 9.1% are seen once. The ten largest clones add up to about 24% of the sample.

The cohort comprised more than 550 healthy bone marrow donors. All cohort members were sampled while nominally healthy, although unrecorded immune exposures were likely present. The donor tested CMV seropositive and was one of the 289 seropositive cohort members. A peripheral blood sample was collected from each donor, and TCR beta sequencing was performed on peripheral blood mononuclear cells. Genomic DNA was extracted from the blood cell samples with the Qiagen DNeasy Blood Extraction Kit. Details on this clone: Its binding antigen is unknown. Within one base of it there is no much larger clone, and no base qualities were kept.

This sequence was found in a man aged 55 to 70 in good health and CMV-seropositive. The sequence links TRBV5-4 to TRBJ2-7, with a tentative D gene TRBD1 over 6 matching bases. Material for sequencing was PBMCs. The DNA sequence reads TGTGCCAGCAGCTTGGATATGTCCAGGGGAAACCGAAACGAGCAGTACGTC. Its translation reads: CASSLDMSRGNRNEQYV.